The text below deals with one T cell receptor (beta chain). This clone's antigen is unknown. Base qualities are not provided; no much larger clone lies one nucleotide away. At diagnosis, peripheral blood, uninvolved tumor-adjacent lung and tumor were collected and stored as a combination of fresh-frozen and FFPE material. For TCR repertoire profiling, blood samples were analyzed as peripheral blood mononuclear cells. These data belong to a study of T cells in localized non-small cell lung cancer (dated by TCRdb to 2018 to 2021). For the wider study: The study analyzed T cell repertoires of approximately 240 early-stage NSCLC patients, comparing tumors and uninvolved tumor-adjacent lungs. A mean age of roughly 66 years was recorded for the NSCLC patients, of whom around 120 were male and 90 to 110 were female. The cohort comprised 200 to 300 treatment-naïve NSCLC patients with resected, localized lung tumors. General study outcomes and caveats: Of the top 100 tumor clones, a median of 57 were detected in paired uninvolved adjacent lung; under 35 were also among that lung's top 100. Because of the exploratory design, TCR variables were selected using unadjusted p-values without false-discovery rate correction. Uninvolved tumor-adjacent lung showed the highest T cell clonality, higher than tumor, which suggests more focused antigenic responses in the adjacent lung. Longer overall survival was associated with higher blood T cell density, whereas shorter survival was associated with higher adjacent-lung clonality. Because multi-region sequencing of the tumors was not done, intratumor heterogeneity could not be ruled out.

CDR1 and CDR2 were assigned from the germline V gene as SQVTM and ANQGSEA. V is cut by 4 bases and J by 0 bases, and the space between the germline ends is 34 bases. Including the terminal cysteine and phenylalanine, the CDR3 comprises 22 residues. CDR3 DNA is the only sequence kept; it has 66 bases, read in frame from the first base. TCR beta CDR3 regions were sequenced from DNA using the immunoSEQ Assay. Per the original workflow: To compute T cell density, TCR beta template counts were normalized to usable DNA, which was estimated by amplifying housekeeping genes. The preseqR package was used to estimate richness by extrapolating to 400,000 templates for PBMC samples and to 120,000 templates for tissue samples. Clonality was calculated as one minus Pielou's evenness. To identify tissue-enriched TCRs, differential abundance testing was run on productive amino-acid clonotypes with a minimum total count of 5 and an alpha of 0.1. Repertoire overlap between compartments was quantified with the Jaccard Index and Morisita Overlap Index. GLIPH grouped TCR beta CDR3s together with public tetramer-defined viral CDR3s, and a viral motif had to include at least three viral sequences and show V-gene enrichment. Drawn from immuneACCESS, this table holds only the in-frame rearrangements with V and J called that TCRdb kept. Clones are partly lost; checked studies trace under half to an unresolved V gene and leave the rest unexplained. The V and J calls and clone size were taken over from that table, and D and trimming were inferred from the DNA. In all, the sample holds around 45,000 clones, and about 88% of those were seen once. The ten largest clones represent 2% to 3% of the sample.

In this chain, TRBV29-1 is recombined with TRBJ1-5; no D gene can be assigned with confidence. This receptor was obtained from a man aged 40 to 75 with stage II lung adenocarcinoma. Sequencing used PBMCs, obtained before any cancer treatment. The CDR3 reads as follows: CSVGVPSKPQHGFGPSNQPQHF. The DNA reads TGCAGCGTTGGGGTCCCCAGCAAGCCCCAACATGGGTTTGGACCTAGCAATCAGCCCCAGCATTTT.